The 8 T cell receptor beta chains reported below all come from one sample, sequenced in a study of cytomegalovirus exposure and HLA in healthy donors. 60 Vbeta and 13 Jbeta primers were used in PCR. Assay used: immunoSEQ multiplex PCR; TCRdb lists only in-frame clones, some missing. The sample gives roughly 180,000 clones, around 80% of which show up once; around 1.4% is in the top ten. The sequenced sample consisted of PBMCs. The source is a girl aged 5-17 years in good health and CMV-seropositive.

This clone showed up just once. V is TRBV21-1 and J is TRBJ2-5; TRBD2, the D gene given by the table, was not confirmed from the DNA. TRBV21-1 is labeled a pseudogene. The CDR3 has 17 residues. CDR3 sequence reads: CASSKEGGCGEQETQYF. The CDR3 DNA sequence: TGTGCCAGCAGCAAAGAAGGCGGTTGCGGCGAGCAAGAGACCCAGTACTTC.

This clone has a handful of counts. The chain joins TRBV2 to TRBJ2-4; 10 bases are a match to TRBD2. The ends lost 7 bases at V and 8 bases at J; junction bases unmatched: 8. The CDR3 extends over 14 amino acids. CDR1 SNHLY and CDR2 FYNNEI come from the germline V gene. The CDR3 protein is CASTLAGAVDIQYF. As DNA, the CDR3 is TGTGCCAGCACGCTAGCGGGAGCGGTAGACATTCAGTACTTC.

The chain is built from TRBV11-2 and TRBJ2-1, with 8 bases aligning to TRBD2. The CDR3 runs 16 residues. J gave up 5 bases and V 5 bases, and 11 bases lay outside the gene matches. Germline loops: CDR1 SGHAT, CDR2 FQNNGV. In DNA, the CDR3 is TGTGCCAGCAGCCCGATTTCGGGAGGGCCGGACAATGAGCAGTTCTTC. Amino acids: CASSPISGGPDNEQFF.

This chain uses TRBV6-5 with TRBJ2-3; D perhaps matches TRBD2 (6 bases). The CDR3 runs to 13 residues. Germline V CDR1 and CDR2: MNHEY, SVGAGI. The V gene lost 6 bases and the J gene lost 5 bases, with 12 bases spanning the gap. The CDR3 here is CASRYNGGDTQYF. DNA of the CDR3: TGTGCCAGCAGATACAACGGGGGAGATACGCAGTATTTT.

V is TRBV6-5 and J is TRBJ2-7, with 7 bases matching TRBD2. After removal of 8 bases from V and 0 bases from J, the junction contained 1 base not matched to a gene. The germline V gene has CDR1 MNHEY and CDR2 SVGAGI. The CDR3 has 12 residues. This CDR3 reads CASRTSSYEQYF. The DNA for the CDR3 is TGTGCCAGCCGGACTAGCTCCTACGAGCAGTACTTC.

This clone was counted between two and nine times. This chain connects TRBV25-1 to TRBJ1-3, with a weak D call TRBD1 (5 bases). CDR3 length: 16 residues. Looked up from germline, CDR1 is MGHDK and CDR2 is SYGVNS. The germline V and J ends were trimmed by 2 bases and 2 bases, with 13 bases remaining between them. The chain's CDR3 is CASSEVKPGPGNTIYF. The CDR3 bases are TGTGCCAGCAGTGAAGTTAAGCCAGGGCCTGGAAACACCATATATTTT.

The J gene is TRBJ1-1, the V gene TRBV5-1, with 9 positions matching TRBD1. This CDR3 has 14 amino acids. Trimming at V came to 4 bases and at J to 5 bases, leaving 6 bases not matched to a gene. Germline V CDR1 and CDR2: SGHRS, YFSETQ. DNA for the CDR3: TGCGCCAGCAGCGTAGGGACAGGGCGGACTGAAGCTTTCTTT. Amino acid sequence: CASSVGTGRTEAFF.

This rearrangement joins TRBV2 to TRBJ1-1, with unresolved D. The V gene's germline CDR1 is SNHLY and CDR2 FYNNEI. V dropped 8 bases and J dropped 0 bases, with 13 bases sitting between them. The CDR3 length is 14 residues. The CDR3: CASLHEQVNTEAFF. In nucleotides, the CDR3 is TGTGCCAGCCTCCATGAGCAGGTGAACACTGAAGCTTTCTTT.